Listed below are T cell receptor beta chains from one sample, sequenced in a study of T cells during gluten challenge in celiac disease. TCRdb recomputed calls from the single-cell sequencing reads with MiXCR, one row per CDR3 protein. Its table records roughly 90 distinct CDR3 sequences. The source was gluten-specific CD4+ T cells sorted from blood using tetramers, collected at baseline or on day 6, 14 or 28 of gluten challenge (not recorded which). All receptors come from a female donor with celiac disease. Both conserved end residues are part of each CDR3. D genes are given only for firm matches. Clone size is stated in some rows and not others, as once, few, many or a class when expanded.

d_call: -; v_call: TRBV20-1; clone_size: -; j_call: TRBJ1-1; cdr3_nt: TGCAGTGGAGGGTGGTCGGGGACTGAAGCTTTCTTT; cdr3_aa: CSGGWSGTEAFF
d_call: -; v_call: TRBV10-3; clone_size: -; j_call: TRBJ1-1; cdr3_nt: TGTGCCATTAGGGGAGGGGGAACTGAAGCTTTCTTT; cdr3_aa: CAIRGGGTEAFF
d_call: -; v_call: TRBV7-2; clone_size: -; j_call: TRBJ2-1; cdr3_nt: TGTGCCAGCAGCTTGGTTGCAGACAACTACAATGAGCAGTTCTTC; cdr3_aa: CASSLVADNYNEQFF
d_call: -; v_call: TRBV6-5; clone_size: -; j_call: TRBJ2-7; cdr3_nt: TGTGCCAGCAGTTACTCGTTCAGGGGGGCCTACGAGCAGTACTTC; cdr3_aa: CASSYSFRGAYEQYF
d_call: -; v_call: TRBV7-2; clone_size: -; j_call: TRBJ1-2; cdr3_nt: TGTGCCAGCAGCTTAAGGCAGGGCGAGGGTGGCTACACCTTC; cdr3_aa: CASSLRQGEGGYTF
d_call: -; v_call: TRBV4-1; clone_size: -; j_call: TRBJ1-1; cdr3_nt: TGCGCCAGCAGCCAACCCACTTTCGGAGTAGAGGCTTTCTTT; cdr3_aa: CASSQPTFGVEAFF
d_call: TRBD2; v_call: TRBV29-1; clone_size: -; j_call: TRBJ2-5; cdr3_nt: TGCAGCGGGGGCGGCTGGGAGGGGACCCAGTACTTC; cdr3_aa: CSGGGWEGTQYF
d_call: -; v_call: TRBV29-1; clone_size: few; j_call: TRBJ2-5; cdr3_nt: TGCAGCGCCGATACAGGGTCGGAGACCCAGTACTTC; cdr3_aa: CSADTGSETQYF
d_call: -; v_call: TRBV7-2; clone_size: hyperexpanded; j_call: TRBJ2-1; cdr3_nt: TGTGCCAGCAGCCTTAGTTGGGAGAATGAGCAGTTCTTC; cdr3_aa: CASSLSWENEQFF
d_call: TRBD2; v_call: TRBV6-4; clone_size: -; j_call: TRBJ2-3; cdr3_nt: TGTGCCAGCAGTGACTCGAGCGGGAGGGCCGGCACAGATACGCAGTATTTT; cdr3_aa: CASSDSSGRAGTDTQYF
d_call: -; v_call: TRBV4-3; clone_size: -; j_call: TRBJ2-2; cdr3_nt: TGCGCCAGCAGCCGCCAGACCCATCAGGGCCTATACCCCGGGGAGCTGTTTTTT; cdr3_aa: CASSRQTHQGLYPGELFF
d_call: TRBD1; v_call: TRBV5-6; clone_size: -; j_call: TRBJ1-4; cdr3_nt: TGTGCCAGCAGCCCGGCGGGTCGCCAGGCAGGGGGTTATGAAAAACTGTTTTTT; cdr3_aa: CASSPAGRQAGGYEKLFF
d_call: -; v_call: TRBV5-6; clone_size: -; j_call: TRBJ1-1; cdr3_nt: TGTGCCAGCAGCTTGCTCCCCGTCGGGGACACTGAAGCTTTCTTT; cdr3_aa: CASSLLPVGDTEAFF
d_call: TRBD2; v_call: TRBV29-1; clone_size: -; j_call: TRBJ2-3; cdr3_nt: TGCAGCGCCGTAGCGGGTTGGGGGGATACGCAGTATTTT; cdr3_aa: CSAVAGWGDTQYF
d_call: TRBD2; v_call: TRBV7-6; clone_size: -; j_call: TRBJ2-3; cdr3_nt: TGTGCCAGCAGCGTTCTAGCGGGGGCCAGCGGAGATACGCAGTATTTT; cdr3_aa: CASSVLAGASGDTQYF
d_call: TRBD2; v_call: TRBV7-2; clone_size: few; j_call: TRBJ2-2; cdr3_nt: TGTGCCAGCAGCTTGCCGGGACTAGCGGGGGCGGGCGGGGAGCTGTTTTTT; cdr3_aa: CASSLPGLAGAGGELFF
d_call: TRBD1; v_call: TRBV29-1; clone_size: -; j_call: TRBJ2-3; cdr3_nt: TGCAGCGGTACAGGGGATTGGACAGATACGCAGTATTTT; cdr3_aa: CSGTGDWTDTQYF
d_call: -; v_call: TRBV20-1; clone_size: -; j_call: TRBJ2-7; cdr3_nt: TGCAGTGCTACCGCCCAGGCAGGGCACGAGCAGTACTTC; cdr3_aa: CSATAQAGHEQYF
d_call: -; v_call: TRBV7-6; clone_size: -; j_call: TRBJ2-1; cdr3_nt: TGTGCCAGCAGCTGGGGCAGCAACAATGAGCAGTTCTTC; cdr3_aa: CASSWGSNNEQFF
d_call: -; v_call: TRBV7-2; clone_size: -; j_call: TRBJ2-7; cdr3_nt: TGTGCCAGCCGCACTAGGGGGACGGCCTCCTACGAGCAGTACTTC; cdr3_aa: CASRTRGTASYEQYF
d_call: -; v_call: TRBV20-1; clone_size: hyperexpanded; j_call: TRBJ2-6; cdr3_nt: TGCAGTGCTAGAGCAGTTTTAGATTTCTCTGGGGCCAACGTCCTGACTTTC; cdr3_aa: CSARAVLDFSGANVLTF
d_call: TRBD1; v_call: TRBV4-3; clone_size: -; j_call: TRBJ1-3; cdr3_nt: TGCGCCAGCAGCCTCCTACCCGACAGGGGAACCACCATATATTTT; cdr3_aa: CASSLLPDRGTTIYF
d_call: -; v_call: TRBV7-2; clone_size: -; j_call: TRBJ1-4; cdr3_nt: TGTGCCAGCAGCCCTAGACCTGGAATCAGTGAAAAACTGTTTTTT; cdr3_aa: CASSPRPGISEKLFF
d_call: -; v_call: TRBV7-2; clone_size: -; j_call: TRBJ1-4; cdr3_nt: TGTGCCAGCAGCTTCATACAGGGCGAAAAACTGTTTTTT; cdr3_aa: CASSFIQGEKLFF
d_call: -; v_call: TRBV5-1; clone_size: -; j_call: TRBJ2-2; cdr3_nt: TGCGCCAGCAGCTTTGGAGGGCCAAACACCGGGGAGCTGTTTTTT; cdr3_aa: CASSFGGPNTGELFF
d_call: -; v_call: TRBV7-8; clone_size: -; j_call: TRBJ2-1; cdr3_nt: TGTGCCAGCAGCGACCTTTTAAGGGGGTCCTACAATGAGCAGTTCTTC; cdr3_aa: CASSDLLRGSYNEQFF
d_call: -; v_call: TRBV5-6; clone_size: few; j_call: TRBJ1-6; cdr3_nt: TGTGCCAGCAGCTTGGTGGGGGGTTCACCCCTCCACTTT; cdr3_aa: CASSLVGGSPLHF